This T cell receptor (beta chain) was retrieved from a study of PD-L1 blockade in urothelial cancer. Study results and caveats: Below-median pretreatment blood TCR clonality was associated with improved progression-free and overall survival.

Comments on this clone: As yet, its antigen is unknown.

Germline CDR1 SGHKS, CDR2 YYEKEE (reference sequence). Deletions cut 2 bases from V and 4 bases from J, with 12 bases between. This CDR3 has 14 amino acids. Using immunoSEQ multiplex PCR, the repertoire was profiled, and TCRdb retains in-frame clones only, with some absent. The data hold fewer than 45,000 clones, with more than 70% observed a single time. The sequences come from PBMCs, collected around atezolizumab (anti-PD-L1) treatment. The V and J genes are TRBV5-5 and TRBJ1-1; perhaps TRBD1 as D (5 bases). The receptor's source is a man between 60 and 70 years old with urothelial cancer. CDR3 nucleotides: TGTGCCAGCAGCTTTAATTGGGGGGGCACTGAAGCTTTCTTT. It specifies CASSFNWGGTEAFF. The complete variable domain, with remaining parts taken from reference TRBV5-5 and TRBJ1-1, reads DAGVTQSPTHLIKTRGQQVTLRCSPISGHKSVSWYQQVLGQGPQFIFQYYEKEERGRGNFPDRFSARQFPNYSSELNVNALLLGDSALYLCASSFNWGGTEAFFGQGTRLTVV.